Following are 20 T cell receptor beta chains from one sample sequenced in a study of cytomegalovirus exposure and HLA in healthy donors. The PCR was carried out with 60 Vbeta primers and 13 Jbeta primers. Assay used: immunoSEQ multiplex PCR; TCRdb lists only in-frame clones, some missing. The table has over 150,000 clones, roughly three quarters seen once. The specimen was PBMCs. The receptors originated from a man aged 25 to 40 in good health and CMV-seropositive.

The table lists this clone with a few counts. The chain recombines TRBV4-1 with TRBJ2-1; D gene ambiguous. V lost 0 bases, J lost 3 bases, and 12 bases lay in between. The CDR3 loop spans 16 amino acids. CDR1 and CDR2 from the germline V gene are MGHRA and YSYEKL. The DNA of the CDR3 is TGCGCCAGCAGCCAAGAGTACTCTCCCTACTACAATGAGCAGTTCTTC. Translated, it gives CASSQEYSPYYNEQFF.

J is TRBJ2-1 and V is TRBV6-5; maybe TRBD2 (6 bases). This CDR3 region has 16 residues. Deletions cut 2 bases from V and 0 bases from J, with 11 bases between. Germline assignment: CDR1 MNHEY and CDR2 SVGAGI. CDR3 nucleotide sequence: TGTGCCAGCAGTTACAGAGCGGGTAGCTCCTACAATGAGCAGTTCTTC. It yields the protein CASSYRAGSSYNEQFF.

The CDR3 here is CASSDSRDRSSKETQYF. CDR3 DNA sequence: TGTGCCAGCAGTGACTCCCGGGACAGGTCCTCAAAGGAGACCCAGTACTTC. J is TRBJ2-5 and V is TRBV6-4; 8 bases agree with TRBD1. The ends lost 0 bases at V and 5 bases at J; junction bases unmatched: 11. Germline V gene sequence: CDR1 MRHNA, CDR2 SNTAGT. The CDR3 runs 17 residues.

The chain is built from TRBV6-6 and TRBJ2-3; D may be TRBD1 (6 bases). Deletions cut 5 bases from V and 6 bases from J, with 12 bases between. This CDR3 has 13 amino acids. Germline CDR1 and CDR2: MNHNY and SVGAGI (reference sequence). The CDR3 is CASSLRQADTQYF. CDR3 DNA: TGTGCCAGCAGTCTTCGACAGGCCGATACGCAGTATTTT.

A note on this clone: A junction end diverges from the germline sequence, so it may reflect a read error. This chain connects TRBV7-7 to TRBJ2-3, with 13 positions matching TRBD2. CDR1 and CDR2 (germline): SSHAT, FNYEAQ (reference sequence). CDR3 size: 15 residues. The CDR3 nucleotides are TGTGCTAGCAGCCCGGGACTAGCGGGGTCAGATACGCAGTATTTT. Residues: CASSPGLAGSDTQYF.

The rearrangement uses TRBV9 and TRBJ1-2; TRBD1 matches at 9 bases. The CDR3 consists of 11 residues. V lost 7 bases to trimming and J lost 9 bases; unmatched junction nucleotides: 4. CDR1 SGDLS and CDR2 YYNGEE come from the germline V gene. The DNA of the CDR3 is TGTGCCAGCGACAGGGGGAGTCGCTACACCTTC. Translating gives CASDRGSRYTF.

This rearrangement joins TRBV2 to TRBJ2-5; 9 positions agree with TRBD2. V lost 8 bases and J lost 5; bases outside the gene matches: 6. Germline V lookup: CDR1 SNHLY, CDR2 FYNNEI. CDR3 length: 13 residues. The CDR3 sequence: CASAGGGGETQYF. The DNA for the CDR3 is TGTGCCAGCGCGGGGGGGGGCGGGGAGACCCAGTACTTC.

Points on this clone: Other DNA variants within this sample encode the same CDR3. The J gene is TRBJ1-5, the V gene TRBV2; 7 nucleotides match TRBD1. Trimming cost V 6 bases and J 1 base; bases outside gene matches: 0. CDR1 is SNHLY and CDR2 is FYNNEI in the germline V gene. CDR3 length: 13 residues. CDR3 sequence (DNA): TGTGCCAGCAGGGGACAGAGCAATCAGCCCCAGCATTTT. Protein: CASRGQSNQPQHF. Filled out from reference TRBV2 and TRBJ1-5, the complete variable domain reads EPEVTQTPSHQVTQMGQEVILRCVPISNHLYFYWYRQILGQKVEFLVSFYNNEISEKSEIFDDQFSVERPDGSNFTLKIRSTKLEDSAMYFCASRGQSNQPQHFGDGTRLSIL.

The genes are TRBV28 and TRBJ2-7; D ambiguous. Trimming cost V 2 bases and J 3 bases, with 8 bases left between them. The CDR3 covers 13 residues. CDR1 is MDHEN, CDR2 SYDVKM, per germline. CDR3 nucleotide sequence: TGTGCCAGCAGTTTAGCGCCTATCTACGAGCAGTACTTC. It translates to CASSLAPIYEQYF.

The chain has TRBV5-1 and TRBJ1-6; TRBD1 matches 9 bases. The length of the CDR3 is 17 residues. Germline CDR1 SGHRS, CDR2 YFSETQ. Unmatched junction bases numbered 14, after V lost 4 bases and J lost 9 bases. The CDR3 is CASSQGQGLRVGSPLHF. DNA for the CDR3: TGCGCCAGCAGCCAGGGACAGGGTCTGAGGGTTGGTTCACCCCTCCACTTT.

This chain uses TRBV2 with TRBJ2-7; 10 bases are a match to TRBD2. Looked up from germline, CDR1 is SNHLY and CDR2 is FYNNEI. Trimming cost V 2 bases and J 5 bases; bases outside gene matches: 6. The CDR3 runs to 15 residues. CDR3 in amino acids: CASSEIAGGTHEQYF. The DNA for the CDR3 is TGTGCCAGCAGTGAAATAGCGGGAGGAACCCACGAGCAGTACTTC.

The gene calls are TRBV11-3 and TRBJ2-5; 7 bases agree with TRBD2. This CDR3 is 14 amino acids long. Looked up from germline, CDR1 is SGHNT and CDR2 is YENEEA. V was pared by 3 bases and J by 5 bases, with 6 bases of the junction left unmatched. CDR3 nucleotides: TGTGCCAGCAGCTTCGGCGGGAGTGTGGAGACCCAGTACTTC. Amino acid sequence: CASSFGGSVETQYF.

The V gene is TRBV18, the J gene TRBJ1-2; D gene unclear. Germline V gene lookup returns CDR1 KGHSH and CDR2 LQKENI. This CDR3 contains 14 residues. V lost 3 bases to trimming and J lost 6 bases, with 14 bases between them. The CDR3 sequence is CASSPPMSGDGYTF. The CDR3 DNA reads TGTGCCAGCTCACCCCCGATGTCCGGTGATGGCTACACCTTC.

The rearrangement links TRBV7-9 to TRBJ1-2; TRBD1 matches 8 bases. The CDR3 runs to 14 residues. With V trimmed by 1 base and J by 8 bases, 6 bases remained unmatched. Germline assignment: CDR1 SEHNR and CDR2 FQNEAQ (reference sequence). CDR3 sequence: CASSLETGALGYTF. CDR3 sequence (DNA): TGTGCCAGCAGCTTAGAGACAGGGGCGTTAGGCTACACCTTC.

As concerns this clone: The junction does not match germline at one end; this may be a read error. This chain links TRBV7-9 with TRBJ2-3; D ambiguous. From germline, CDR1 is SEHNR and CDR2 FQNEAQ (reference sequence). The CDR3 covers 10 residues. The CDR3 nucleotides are TGTTCCAGTTCTGCGGATACGCAGTATTTT. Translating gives CSSSADTQYF.

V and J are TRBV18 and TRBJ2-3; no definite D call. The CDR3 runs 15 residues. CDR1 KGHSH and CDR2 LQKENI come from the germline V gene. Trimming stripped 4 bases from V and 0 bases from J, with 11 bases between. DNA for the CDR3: TGTGCCAGCTCACTCCCGCGAAAGAGCACAGATACGCAGTATTTT. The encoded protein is CASSLPRKSTDTQYF.

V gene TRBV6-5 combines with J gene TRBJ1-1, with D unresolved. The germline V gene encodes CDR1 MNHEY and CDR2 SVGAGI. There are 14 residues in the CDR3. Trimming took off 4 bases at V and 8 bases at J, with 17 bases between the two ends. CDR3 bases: TGTGCCAGCAGTTTGTCACGAAAGATTCGGGAAGCTTTCTTT. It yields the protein CASSLSRKIREAFF.

The CDR3 spells CASSRDNRDRGYGYTF. The CDR3 DNA reads TGTGCCAGCAGCCGAGACAACCGGGACAGAGGCTATGGCTACACCTTC. V gene TRBV4-2 combines with J gene TRBJ1-2; TRBD1 matches 7 bases. The CDR3 has 16 amino acids. Trimming at V came to 4 bases and at J to 4 bases, leaving 12 bases not matched to a gene. Germline loops: CDR1 LGHNA, CDR2 YNFKEQ.

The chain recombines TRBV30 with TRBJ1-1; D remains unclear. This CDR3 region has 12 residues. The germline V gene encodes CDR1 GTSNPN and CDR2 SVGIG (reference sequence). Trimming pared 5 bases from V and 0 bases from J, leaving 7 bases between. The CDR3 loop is CAWWSMNTEAFF. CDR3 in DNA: TGTGCCTGGTGGAGCATGAACACTGAAGCTTTCTTT.

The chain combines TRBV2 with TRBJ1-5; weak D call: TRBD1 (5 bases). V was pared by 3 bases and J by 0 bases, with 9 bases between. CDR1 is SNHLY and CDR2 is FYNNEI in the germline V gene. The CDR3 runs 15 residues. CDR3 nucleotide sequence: TGTGCCAGCAGTGACACAGGACGTAGCAATCAGCCCCAGCATTTT. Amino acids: CASSDTGRSNQPQHF.